This entry lists 24 T cell receptor beta chains sequenced from one sample in a study of cytomegalovirus exposure and HLA in healthy donors. Here immunoSEQ multiplex PCR was the method, and the copy in TCRdb shows in-frame clones only, minus some. There are roughly 100,000 clones in the sample; about 85% occur only once, and more than 20% lies in the top ten. The sequencing sample was made of PBMCs. These receptors originate from a man aged 18-30 years in good health and CMV-seropositive.

The V and J genes are TRBV7-8 and TRBJ1-2, with 7 bases matching TRBD1. V was pared by 5 bases and J by 6 bases, with 9 bases of the junction left unmatched. Germline V CDR1 and CDR2: SGHVS, FQNEAQ. The CDR3 consists of 14 residues. CDR3 residues: CASSLDRVIDGYTF. CDR3 sequence (DNA): TGTGCCAGCAGCCTTGACAGGGTGATCGATGGCTACACCTTC.

The V call is TRBV7-2, the J call TRBJ1-1, with 10 bases aligning to TRBD1. Per the germline V gene, CDR1 is SGHTA and CDR2 is FQGNSA. The V and J ends lost 5 bases and 3 bases, in that order; junction bases with no gene match: 12. CDR3 size: 17 residues. CDR3 sequence: CASSLNRDRGLYTEAFF. CDR3 DNA sequence: TGTGCCAGCAGCCTGAATCGGGACAGGGGTTTATACACTGAAGCTTTCTTT.

This clone has just one count. The chain recombines TRBV7-7 with TRBJ2-3, with a tentative D call TRBD2 (7 bases). V was trimmed by 8 bases and J by 0 bases, leaving 15 bases between them. The CDR3 sequence is 15 residues long. Germline assignment: CDR1 SSHAT and CDR2 FNYEAQ (reference sequence). The CDR3 sequence: CASSWRGRSTDTQYF. The CDR3 nucleotides read TGTGCCAGCTCATGGCGGGGGCGAAGCACAGATACGCAGTATTTT.

The rearrangement uses TRBV7-6 and TRBJ2-2; 7 nucleotides match TRBD1. Germline trimming cut 5 bases from V and 3 bases from J; bases unmatched to any gene: 9. CDR3 length: 16 amino acids. Germline assignment: CDR1 SGHVS and CDR2 FNYEAQ. The CDR3 DNA reads as TGTGCCAGCAGCGCCAAGAGAGACAGGGACACCGGGGAGCTGTTTTTT. It translates to CASSAKRDRDTGELFF.

This clone was seen a few times. This rearrangement joins TRBV9 to TRBJ2-4, with D perhaps TRBD2 (6 bases). CDR1 and CDR2 (germline): SGDLS, YYNGEE. The ends were cut back, 3 bases at V and 3 bases at J, with 19 bases in the middle. This CDR3 has 17 residues. CDR3 in amino acids: CASSAPTVGEDKNIQYF. CDR3 sequence (DNA): TGTGCCAGCAGCGCTCCAACAGTGGGGGAGGACAAAAACATTCAGTACTTC.

The chain combines TRBV11-2 with TRBJ2-7; tentative D call: TRBD2 (6 bases). The germline V gene encodes CDR1 SGHAT and CDR2 FQNNGV. The CDR3 has 15 amino acids. V lost 5 bases, J lost 0 bases, and 14 bases lay in between. CDR3 sequence (DNA): TGTGCCAGCAGCGTTATTAGCGGTAACTCCTACGAGCAGTACTTC. The encoded protein is CASSVISGNSYEQYF. Full variable domain (missing parts from reference TRBV11-2 and TRBJ2-7): EAGVAQSPRYKIIEKRQSVAFWCNPISGHATLYWYQQILGQGPKLLIQFQNNGVVDDSQLPKDRFSAERLKGVDSTLKIQPAKLEDSAVYLCASSVISGNSYEQYFGPGTRLTVT.

This chain connects TRBV18 to TRBJ2-7, with a tentative D call TRBD2 (6 bases). V lost 2 bases, J lost 1 base, and 12 bases lay in between. CDR1 and CDR2 from the germline V gene are KGHSH and LQKENI. This CDR3 region has 15 residues. Written as DNA, the CDR3 is TGTGCCAGCTCACCAACCGGGACTGTGTCCTACGAGCAGTACTTC. It translates to CASSPTGTVSYEQYF.

This clone was observed once. V usage is TRBV2 and J usage is TRBJ2-3, with D perhaps TRBD1 (5 bases). Germline V gene sequence: CDR1 SNHLY, CDR2 FYNNEI. This CDR3 is built from 17 residues. V lost 8 bases, J lost 0 bases, and 21 bases lay in between. The CDR3 bases are TGTGCCAGCGGCGGCTATGAGACAGTTTCTAGCACAGATACGCAGTATTTT. It encodes CASGGYETVSSTDTQYF.

The chain recombines TRBV5-1 with TRBJ2-3; 7 bases match TRBD2. The CDR3 runs 15 residues. From germline, CDR1 is SGHRS and CDR2 YFSETQ. The ends lost 4 bases at V and 2 bases at J; junction bases unmatched: 7. CDR3 sequence reads: CASSRDYFLTDTQYF. CDR3 bases: TGCGCCAGCAGCCGGGACTACTTCCTCACAGATACGCAGTATTTT.

The V and J genes are TRBV28 and TRBJ2-7; 12 nucleotides line up with TRBD2. The CDR3 runs 17 residues. Germline-derived CDR1 and CDR2 are MDHEN and SYDVKM. V dropped 5 bases and J dropped 3; count of bases not matched to a gene: 11. DNA of the CDR3: TGTGCCAGCAGTCCCCCCCTAGCGGGAGGGCCGGACTACGAGCAGTACGTC. Translation: CASSPPLAGGPDYEQYV.

This clone was found a few times. The chain links TRBV5-6 to TRBJ1-2; D perhaps matches TRBD1 (6 bases). V was trimmed by 5 bases and J by 8 bases, leaving 16 bases between them. CDR3 length: 13 amino acids. Germline CDR1 is SGHDT and CDR2 is YYEEEE. The CDR3 sequence is CASRFTGISGYTF. The CDR3 nucleotides are TGTGCCAGCAGATTCACAGGGATAAGCGGCTACACCTTC.

V gene TRBV2 combines with J gene TRBJ2-7, with TRBD1 identical over 8 bases. This CDR3 is 14 amino acids long. Germline assignment: CDR1 SNHLY and CDR2 FYNNEI. The V and J ends lost 6 bases and 2 bases, in that order; junction bases with no gene match: 6. CDR3 loop: CASSGQGGPYEQYV. The CDR3 DNA is TGTGCCAGCAGCGGACAGGGAGGCCCCTACGAGCAGTACGTC.

The chain has TRBV6-5 and TRBJ2-1; 9 bases align to TRBD1. Germline-derived CDR1 and CDR2 are MNHEY and SVGAGI. The V and J ends lost 6 bases and 7 bases, in that order; junction bases with no gene match: 7. The CDR3 runs 14 residues. The CDR3 loop is CASSHVDRGNEQFF. Written as DNA, the CDR3 is TGTGCCAGCAGCCACGTGGACAGGGGTAATGAGCAGTTCTTC.

This clone occurred a few times. This chain uses TRBV7-8 with TRBJ1-1, with TRBD1 matching 9 bases. The CDR3 has 14 amino acids. Losses at the gene ends were 5 bases for V and 4 bases for J; bases not matched to a gene: 5. The germline V gene encodes CDR1 SGHVS and CDR2 FQNEAQ. The CDR3 nucleotides are TGTGCCAGCAGCCAGGGACAGGGTACCACTGAAGCTTTCTTT. It is translated as CASSQGQGTTEAFF. Drawing the rest from reference TRBV7-8 and TRBJ1-1, the complete variable domain is GAGVSQSPRYKVAKRGQDVALRCDPISGHVSLFWYQQALGQGPEFLTYFQNEAQLDKSGLPSDRFFAERPEGSVSTLKIQRTQQEDSAVYLCASSQGQGTTEAFFGQGTRLTVV.

This chain connects TRBV7-9 to TRBJ2-7; 10 nucleotides agree with TRBD1. The V and J ends lost 5 bases and 3 bases, in that order; junction bases with no gene match: 10. The CDR3 has 16 residues. Per germline, CDR1 SEHNR and CDR2 FQNEAQ (reference sequence). CDR3: CASSPYPGQGDYEQYF. CDR3 coding DNA: TGTGCCAGCAGCCCGTACCCCGGACAGGGGGACTACGAGCAGTACTTC.

This sequence joins TRBV5-1 and TRBJ2-7, with 8 bases identical to TRBD1. Germline V CDR1 and CDR2: SGHRS, YFSETQ. V lost 3 bases to trimming and J lost 2 bases; unmatched junction nucleotides: 4. The CDR3 has 14 residues. CDR3 loop: CASSYGTGAYEQYF. CDR3 coding DNA: TGCGCCAGCAGCTACGGGACAGGTGCCTACGAGCAGTACTTC.

This clone was detected only a few times. The chain is built from TRBV7-9 and TRBJ1-2, with TRBD1 as a possible D gene (5 bases). This CDR3 is 14 amino acids long. Germline assignment: CDR1 SEHNR and CDR2 FQNEAQ (reference sequence). Between the trimmed V and J ends, which lost 5 bases and 7 bases, there was a span of 17 bases. The CDR3 DNA reads as TGTGCCAGCAGCGCGGAGGGAGGGGCAGGTGGCTACACCTTC. As protein: CASSAEGGAGGYTF.

This clone came up once. V usage is TRBV6-1 and J usage is TRBJ1-5; weak D call: TRBD1 (5 bases). Germline CDR1 and CDR2: MNHNS and SASEGT. V shed 0 bases and J shed 9 bases, with 15 bases lying between them. CDR3 length: 15 residues. CDR3 coding DNA: TGTGCCAGCAGTGAAGCAAGGGGCGCGACGGTGCCCCAGCATTTT. It codes for CASSEARGATVPQHF.

The V and J genes are TRBV7-8 and TRBJ2-7, with 7 nucleotides matching TRBD2. V trimming: 3 bases; J trimming: 6 bases; junction bases outside the gene matches: 17. The germline V gene encodes CDR1 SGHVS and CDR2 FQNEAQ. The CDR3 is 17 residues long. The CDR3 region has the DNA TGTGCCAGCAGCTTTGGGGTGGGACTACTAAAAGCTCCCGAGCAGTACGTC. Translating gives CASSFGVGLLKAPEQYV.

The V and J genes are TRBV2 and TRBJ2-7, with a tentative D call TRBD1 (7 bases). Germline-derived CDR1 and CDR2 are SNHLY and FYNNEI. The V gene lost 6 bases and the J gene lost 4 bases, with 19 bases spanning the gap. The CDR3 covers 15 residues. For the CDR3, the DNA is TGTGCCAGCAGCGTGGGGGCGGGACAGCTATACGAGCAGTACGTC. It codes for CASSVGAGQLYEQYV.

V and J are TRBV19 and TRBJ2-1, with 12 bases identical to TRBD2. V lost 5 bases to trimming and J lost 6 bases; unmatched junction nucleotides: 8. This CDR3 spans 16 amino acids. From germline, CDR1 is LNHDA and CDR2 SQIVND (reference sequence). The CDR3 sequence is CASSGSGLAGINEQFF. CDR3 DNA: TGTGCCAGTAGTGGGTCGGGACTAGCGGGTATCAATGAGCAGTTCTTC.

Only a few counts were recorded for this clone. The chain links TRBV6-5 to TRBJ1-1; D unclear. This CDR3 has 15 residues. Germline V gene data show CDR1 as MNHEY and CDR2 as SVGAGI. Trimming left V 4 bases short and J 0 bases short, with 12 bases between. The CDR3 here is CASSSPASLNTEAFF. Here the CDR3 DNA reads TGTGCCAGCAGTTCCCCCGCCAGTTTGAACACTGAAGCTTTCTTT.

The chain joins TRBV27 to TRBJ2-7, with 9 bases identical to TRBD1. This CDR3 contains 14 residues. Germline assignment: CDR1 MNHEY and CDR2 SMNVEV (reference sequence). The junction had 6 bases not matched to a gene; V was cut back by 6 bases and J by 3 bases. The CDR3 sequence: CASSQGTGSYEQYF. The CDR3 DNA is TGTGCCAGCAGCCAAGGGACAGGGAGCTACGAGCAGTACTTC.

CDR3 sequence reads: CASQHGRAPTVVREQYV. CDR3 sequence (DNA): TGTGCCAGCCAACACGGGAGGGCGCCTACCGTTGTGCGCGAGCAGTACGTC. J is TRBJ2-7 and V is TRBV28, with 8 bases that match TRBD2. V gave up 8 bases and J gave up 6 bases; unmatched junction bases: 21. Germline CDR1 MDHEN, CDR2 SYDVKM. The CDR3 runs 17 residues.